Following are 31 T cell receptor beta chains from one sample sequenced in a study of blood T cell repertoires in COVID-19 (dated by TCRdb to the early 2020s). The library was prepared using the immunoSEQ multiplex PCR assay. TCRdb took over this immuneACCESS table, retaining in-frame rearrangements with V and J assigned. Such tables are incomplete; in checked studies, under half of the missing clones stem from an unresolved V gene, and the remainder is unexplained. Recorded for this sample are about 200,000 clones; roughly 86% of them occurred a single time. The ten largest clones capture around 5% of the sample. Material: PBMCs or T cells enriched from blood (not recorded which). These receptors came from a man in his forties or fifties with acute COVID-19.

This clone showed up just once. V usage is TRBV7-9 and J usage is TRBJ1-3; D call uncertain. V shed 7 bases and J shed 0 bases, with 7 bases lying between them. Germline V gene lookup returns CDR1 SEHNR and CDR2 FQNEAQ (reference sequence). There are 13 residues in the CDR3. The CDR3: CASKAGSGNTIYF. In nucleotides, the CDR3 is TGTGCCAGCAAAGCTGGCTCTGGAAACACCATATATTTT.

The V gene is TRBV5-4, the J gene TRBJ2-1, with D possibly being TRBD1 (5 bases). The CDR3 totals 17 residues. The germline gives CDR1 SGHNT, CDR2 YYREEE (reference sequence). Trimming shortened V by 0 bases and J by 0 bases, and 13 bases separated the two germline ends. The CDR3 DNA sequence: TGTGCCAGCAGCTTGGCGACAGCGCGAAGCTCCTACAATGAGCAGTTCTTC. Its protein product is CASSLATARSSYNEQFF.

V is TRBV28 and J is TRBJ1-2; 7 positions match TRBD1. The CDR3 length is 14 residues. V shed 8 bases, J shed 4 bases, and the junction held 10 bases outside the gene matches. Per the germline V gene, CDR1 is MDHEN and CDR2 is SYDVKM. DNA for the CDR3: TGTGCCAGCGCAATTAGGGGGCTCGGCTATGGCTACACCTTC. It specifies CASAIRGLGYGYTF.

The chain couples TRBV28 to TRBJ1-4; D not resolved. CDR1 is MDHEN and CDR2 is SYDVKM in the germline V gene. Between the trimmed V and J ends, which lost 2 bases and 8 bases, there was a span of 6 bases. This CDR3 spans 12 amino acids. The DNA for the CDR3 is TGTGCCAGCAGTTTAGTCAGGGAAAAACTGTTTTTT. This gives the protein CASSLVREKLFF.

DNA for the CDR3: TGTGCCAGCGAGGACAGGCCCTTGCGTGGCTACACCTTC. Protein: CASEDRPLRGYTF. The chain employs TRBV2 and TRBJ1-2; 7 bases align to TRBD1. V lost 8 bases to trimming and J lost 7 bases; unmatched junction nucleotides: 10. The CDR3 loop spans 13 amino acids. In germline, CDR1 is SNHLY, CDR2 FYNNEI.

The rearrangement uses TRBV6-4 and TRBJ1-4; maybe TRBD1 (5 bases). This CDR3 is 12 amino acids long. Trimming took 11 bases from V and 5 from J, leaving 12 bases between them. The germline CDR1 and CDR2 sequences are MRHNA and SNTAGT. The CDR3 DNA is TGTGCCTCCCACAGGAAAAATGAAAAACTGTTTTTT. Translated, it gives CASHRKNEKLFF.

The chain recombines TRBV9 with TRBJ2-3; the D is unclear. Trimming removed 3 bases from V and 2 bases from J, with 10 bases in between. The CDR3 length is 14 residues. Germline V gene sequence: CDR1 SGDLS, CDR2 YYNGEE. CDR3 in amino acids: CASSERLDTDTQYF. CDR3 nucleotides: TGTGCCAGCAGCGAACGGCTAGACACAGATACGCAGTATTTT.

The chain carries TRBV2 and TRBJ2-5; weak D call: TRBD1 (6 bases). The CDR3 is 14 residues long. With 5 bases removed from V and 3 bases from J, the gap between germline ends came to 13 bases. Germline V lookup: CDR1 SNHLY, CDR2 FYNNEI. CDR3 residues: CASSPPGHKETQYF. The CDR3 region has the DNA TGTGCCAGCAGTCCTCCGGGACACAAAGAGACCCAGTACTTC.

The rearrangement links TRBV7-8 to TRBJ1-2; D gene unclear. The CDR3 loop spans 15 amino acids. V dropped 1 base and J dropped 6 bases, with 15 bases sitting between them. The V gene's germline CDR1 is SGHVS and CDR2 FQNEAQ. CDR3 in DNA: TGTGCCAGCAGCTTAGGGGGTTCGGGGAACAATGGCTACACCTTC. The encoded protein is CASSLGGSGNNGYTF.

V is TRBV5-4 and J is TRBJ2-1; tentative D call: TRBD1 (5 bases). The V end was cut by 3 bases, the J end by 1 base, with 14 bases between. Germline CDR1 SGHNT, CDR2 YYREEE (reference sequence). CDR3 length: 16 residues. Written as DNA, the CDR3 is TGTGCCAGCAGCTCCCTAGGGGTGGATTCCTACAATGAGCAGTTCTTC. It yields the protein CASSSLGVDSYNEQFF.

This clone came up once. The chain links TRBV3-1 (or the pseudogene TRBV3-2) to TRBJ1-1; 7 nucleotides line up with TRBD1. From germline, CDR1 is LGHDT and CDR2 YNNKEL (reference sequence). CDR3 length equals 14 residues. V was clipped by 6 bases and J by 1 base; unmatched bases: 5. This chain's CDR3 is CASRLTGSNTEAFF. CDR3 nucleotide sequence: TGTGCCAGCAGACTGACAGGGTCGAACACTGAAGCTTTCTTT.

CDR3 protein: CSGNDGGGASTEAFF. In DNA, the CDR3 is TGCAGCGGGAACGATGGGGGGGGCGCGTCCACTGAAGCTTTCTTT. The V call is TRBV29-1, the J call TRBJ1-1; D possibly corresponds to TRBD1 (6 bases). This CDR3 contains 15 residues. Germline V gene sequence: CDR1 SQVTM, CDR2 ANQGSEA. The V end was cut by 7 bases, the J end by 4 bases, with 22 bases between.

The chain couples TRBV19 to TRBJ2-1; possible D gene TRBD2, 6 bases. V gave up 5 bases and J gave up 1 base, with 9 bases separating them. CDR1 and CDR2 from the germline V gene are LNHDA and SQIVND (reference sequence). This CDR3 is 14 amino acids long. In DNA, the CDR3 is TGTGCCAGTAGTCCTGGAGGGTCCTACAATGAGCAGTTCTTC. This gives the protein CASSPGGSYNEQFF.

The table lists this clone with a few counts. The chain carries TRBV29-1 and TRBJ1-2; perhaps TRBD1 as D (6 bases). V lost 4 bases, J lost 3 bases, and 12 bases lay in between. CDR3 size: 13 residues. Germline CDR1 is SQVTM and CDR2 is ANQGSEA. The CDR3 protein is CSVAFGTHYGYTF. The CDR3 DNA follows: TGCAGCGTTGCTTTTGGGACACACTATGGCTACACCTTC.

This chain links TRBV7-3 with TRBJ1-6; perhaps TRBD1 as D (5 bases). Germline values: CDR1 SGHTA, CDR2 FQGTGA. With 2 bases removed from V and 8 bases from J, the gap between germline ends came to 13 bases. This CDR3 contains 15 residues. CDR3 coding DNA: TGTGCCAGCAGCTTATCGGCCAGGGCCGATTCACCCCTCCACTTT. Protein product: CASSLSARADSPLHF. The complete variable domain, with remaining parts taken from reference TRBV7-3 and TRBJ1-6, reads GAGVSQTPSNKVTEKGKYVELRCDPISGHTALYWYRQSLGQGPEFLIYFQGTGAADDSGLPNDRFFAVRPEGSVSTLKIQRTERGDSAVYLCASSLSARADSPLHFGNGTRLTVT.

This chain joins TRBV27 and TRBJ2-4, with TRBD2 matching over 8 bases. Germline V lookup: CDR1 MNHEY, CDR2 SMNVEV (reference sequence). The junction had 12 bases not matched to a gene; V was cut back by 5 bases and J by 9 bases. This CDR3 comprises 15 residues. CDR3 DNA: TGTGCCAGCAGTCCCTTAGGAGCGGGAGTGGTCATTCAGTACTTC. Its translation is CASSPLGAGVVIQYF.

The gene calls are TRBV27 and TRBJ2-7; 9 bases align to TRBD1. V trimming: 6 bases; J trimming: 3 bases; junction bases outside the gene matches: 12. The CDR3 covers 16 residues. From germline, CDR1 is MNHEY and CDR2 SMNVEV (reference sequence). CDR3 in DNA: TGTGCCAGCAGCAGAGACTCCGGGACAGGGATCTACGAGCAGTACTTC. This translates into CASSRDSGTGIYEQYF.

This CDR3 is CASSYPTGWKGYTF. CDR3 nucleotides: TGTGCCAGCAGTTACCCTACAGGGTGGAAGGGCTACACCTTC. The genes are TRBV6-2 or TRBV6-3 and TRBJ1-2, with a tentative D call TRBD1 (6 bases). The germline V gene encodes CDR1 MNHEY and CDR2 SVGEGT. V lost 2 bases and J lost 8, with 15 bases in between. CDR3 length equals 14 residues.

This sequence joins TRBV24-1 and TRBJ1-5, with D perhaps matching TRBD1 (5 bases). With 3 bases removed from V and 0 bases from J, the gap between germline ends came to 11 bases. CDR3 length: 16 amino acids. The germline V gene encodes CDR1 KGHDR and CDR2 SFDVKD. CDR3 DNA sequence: TGTGCCACCAGTGATCTCCGGACACATAGCAATCAGCCCCAGCATTTT. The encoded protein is CATSDLRTHSNQPQHF.

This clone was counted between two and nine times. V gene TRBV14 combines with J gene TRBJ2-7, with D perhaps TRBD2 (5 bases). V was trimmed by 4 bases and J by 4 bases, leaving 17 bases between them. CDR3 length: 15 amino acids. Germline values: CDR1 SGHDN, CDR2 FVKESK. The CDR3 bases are TGTGCCAGCAGCCCCTCTGAGGGAAGAGAGTACGAGCAGTACTTC. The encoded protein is CASSPSEGREYEQYF.

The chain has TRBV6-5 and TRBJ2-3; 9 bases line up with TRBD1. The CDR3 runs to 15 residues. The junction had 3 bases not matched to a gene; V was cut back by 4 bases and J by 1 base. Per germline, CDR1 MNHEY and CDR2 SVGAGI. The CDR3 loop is CASSWTGVGTDTQYF. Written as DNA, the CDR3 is TGTGCCAGCAGTTGGACAGGGGTCGGCACAGATACGCAGTATTTT.

The CDR3 spells CASSSTGFLEQYF. The CDR3 nucleotides read TGTGCCAGCAGTTCGACAGGGTTTCTCGAGCAGTACTTC. V is TRBV6-5 and J is TRBJ2-7, with TRBD1 identical over 7 bases. The CDR3 totals 13 residues. V trimming: 4 bases; J trimming: 6 bases; junction bases outside the gene matches: 6. Germline assignment: CDR1 MNHEY and CDR2 SVGAGI.

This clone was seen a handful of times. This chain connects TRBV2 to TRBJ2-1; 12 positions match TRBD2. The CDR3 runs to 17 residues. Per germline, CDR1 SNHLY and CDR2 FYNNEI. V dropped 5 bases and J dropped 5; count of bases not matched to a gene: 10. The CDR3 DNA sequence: TGTGCCAGCAGTAAACTCGTGACTAGCGGGAGCGACAATGAGCAGTTCTTC. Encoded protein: CASSKLVTSGSDNEQFF.

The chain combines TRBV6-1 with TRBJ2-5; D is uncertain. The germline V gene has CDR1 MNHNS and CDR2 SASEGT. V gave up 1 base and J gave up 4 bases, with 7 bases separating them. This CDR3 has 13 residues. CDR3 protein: CASSEVSVETQYF. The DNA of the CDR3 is TGTGCCAGCAGTGAAGTCAGCGTAGAGACCCAGTACTTC.

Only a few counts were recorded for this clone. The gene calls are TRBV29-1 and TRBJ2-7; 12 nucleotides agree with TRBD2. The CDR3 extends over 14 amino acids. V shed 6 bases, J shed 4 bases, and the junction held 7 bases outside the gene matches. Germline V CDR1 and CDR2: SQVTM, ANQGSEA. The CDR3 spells CSVALTSGSYEQYF. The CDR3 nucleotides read TGCAGCGTAGCCTTGACTAGCGGGAGTTACGAGCAGTACTTC.

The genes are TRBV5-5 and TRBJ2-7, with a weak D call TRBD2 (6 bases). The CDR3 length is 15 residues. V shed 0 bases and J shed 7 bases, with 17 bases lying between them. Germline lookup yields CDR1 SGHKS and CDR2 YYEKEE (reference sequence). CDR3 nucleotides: TGTGCCAGCAGCTTGGCGAGACTAGGGGCGTTGGAGCAGTACTTC. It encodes CASSLARLGALEQYF.

DNA of the CDR3: TGTGCCAGCAGTGGGGACAGGGGGTGGGAGACCCAGTACTTC. It translates to CASSGDRGWETQYF. The chain joins TRBV28 to TRBJ2-5; the match to TRBD1 covers 11 bases. The ends lost 5 bases at V and 5 bases at J; junction bases unmatched: 4. From germline, CDR1 is MDHEN and CDR2 SYDVKM. CDR3 length: 14 residues. Supplemented by reference TRBV28 and TRBJ2-5, the full variable domain reads DVKVTQSSRYLVKRTGEKVFLECVQDMDHENMFWYRQDPGLGLRLIYFSYDVKMKEKGDIPEGYSVSREKKERFSLILESASTNQTSMYLCASSGDRGWETQYFGPGTRLLVL.

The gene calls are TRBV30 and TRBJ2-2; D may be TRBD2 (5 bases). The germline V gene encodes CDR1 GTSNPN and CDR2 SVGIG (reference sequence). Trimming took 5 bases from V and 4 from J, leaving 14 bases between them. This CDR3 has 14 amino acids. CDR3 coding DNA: TGTGCCTGGGAAGTGGGGAGTACCACCGGGGAGCTGTTTTTT. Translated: CAWEVGSTTGELFF.

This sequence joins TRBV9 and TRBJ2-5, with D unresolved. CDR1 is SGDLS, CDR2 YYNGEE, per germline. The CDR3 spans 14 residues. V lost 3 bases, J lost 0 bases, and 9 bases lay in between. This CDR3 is CASSEARNQETQYF. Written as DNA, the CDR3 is TGTGCCAGCAGCGAGGCCAGGAACCAAGAGACCCAGTACTTC.

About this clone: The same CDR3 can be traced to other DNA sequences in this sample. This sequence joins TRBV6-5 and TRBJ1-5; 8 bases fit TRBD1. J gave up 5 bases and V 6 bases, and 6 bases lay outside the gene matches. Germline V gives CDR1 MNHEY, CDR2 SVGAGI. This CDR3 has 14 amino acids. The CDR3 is CASRGTGGYQPQHF. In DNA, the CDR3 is TGTGCCAGCAGAGGGACAGGAGGCTATCAGCCCCAGCATTTT.

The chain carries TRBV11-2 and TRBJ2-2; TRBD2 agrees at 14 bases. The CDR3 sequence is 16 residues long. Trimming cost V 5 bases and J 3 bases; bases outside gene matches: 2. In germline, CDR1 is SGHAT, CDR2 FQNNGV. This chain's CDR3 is CASSPGLAGDTGELFF. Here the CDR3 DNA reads TGTGCCAGCAGCCCGGGACTAGCGGGAGACACCGGGGAGCTGTTTTTT. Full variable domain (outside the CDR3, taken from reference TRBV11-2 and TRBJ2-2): EAGVAQSPRYKIIEKRQSVAFWCNPISGHATLYWYQQILGQGPKLLIQFQNNGVVDDSQLPKDRFSAERLKGVDSTLKIQPAKLEDSAVYLCASSPGLAGDTGELFFGEGSRLTVL.